This TCR beta chain was identified during a study of T-cell reconstitution after alpha-beta-depleted transplantation in children. Researchers prepared the TCRbeta library using unique molecular identifiers, the study reports. TCRdb analysed the PCR reads with MiXCR anew, one entry per CDR3 protein. Here the sample spans about 200,000 distinct CDR3 sequences, 8.4% being singletons. General study points: Two months or so post-transplant, alpha-beta T cells reportedly derived from several hundred expanded graft clones. By one year post-transplant, T-cell counts and diversity largely arose from T cells that were newly produced. After transplant, high TCRbeta diversity at day 60 in some patients arose from surviving recipient T cells and thymic progenitors.

This clonotype was detected a few times. What it binds is not known. The ends were cut back, 0 bases at V and 8 bases at J, with 13 bases in the middle. The CDR3 covers 14 residues. Germline CDR1 and CDR2: SGHTA and FQGNSA. Material: PBMCs, mostly from graft donor cells, obtained 360 days after TCRalphabeta/CD19-depleted stem cell transplant. This chain uses TRBV7-2 with TRBJ1-2; D unclear. The TCR originated in a male patient between 2 and 10 years old who had a stem cell transplant for acute myeloid leukemia, so the T cells may come from the graft donor. CDR3 protein: CASSLAVTLVGYTF. The CDR3 DNA follows: TGTGCCAGCAGCTTAGCGGTGACACTGGTAGGCTACACCTTC.